The 6 T cell receptor beta chains presented below share a single source sample, sequenced in a study of cytomegalovirus exposure and HLA in healthy donors. The data were produced by immunoSEQ multiplex PCR, yet TCRdb's version contains in-frame clones alone and is incomplete. This table has over 130,000 clones, approximately 86% appearing once. The sample comprised PBMCs. Receptors were obtained from a man aged 18 to 29 in good health and CMV-seropositive.

This CDR3 is CAVRQGASQETQYF. The CDR3 DNA is TGTGCCGTCAGACAGGGGGCTAGCCAAGAGACCCAGTACTTC. J is TRBJ2-5 and V is TRBV6-5; 10 bases line up with TRBD1. Germline trimming cut 11 bases from V and 1 base from J; bases unmatched to any gene: 7. Germline values: CDR1 MNHEY, CDR2 SVGAGI. CDR3 length: 14 amino acids.

The chain carries TRBV6-5 and TRBJ1-1, with 8 bases lining up with TRBD1. Unmatched junction bases numbered 12, after V lost 2 bases and J lost 10 bases. The germline V gene encodes CDR1 MNHEY and CDR2 SVGAGI. The CDR3 extends over 15 amino acids. CDR3 residues: CASSYMVPGGAGAFF. CDR3 DNA: TGTGCCAGCAGTTACATGGTCCCAGGGGGCGCGGGAGCTTTCTTT.

V and J are TRBV13 and TRBJ2-5; D not resolved. Germline values: CDR1 PRHDT, CDR2 FYEKMQ (reference sequence). This CDR3 contains 11 residues. Trimming shortened V by 6 bases and J by 5 bases, and 7 bases separated the two germline ends. CDR3 in amino acids: CASSNGETQYF. CDR3 coding DNA: TGTGCCAGCAGTAACGGGGAGACCCAGTACTTC.

This clone was seen just once. The chain uses TRBV5-4 and TRBJ2-5, with D unresolved. Trimming took 1 base from V and 4 from J, leaving 8 bases between them. The CDR3 contains 13 residues. Germline CDR1 SGHNT, CDR2 YYREEE (reference sequence). DNA for the CDR3: TGTGCCAGCAGCTTGAGCTTCGGAGAGACCCAGTACTTC. It translates to CASSLSFGETQYF.

This clone was detected once. The chain carries TRBV2 and TRBJ1-1, with 8 bases aligning to TRBD1. Per the germline V gene, CDR1 is SNHLY and CDR2 is FYNNEI. There are 13 residues in the CDR3. J gave up 1 base and V 8 bases, and 3 bases lay outside the gene matches. The CDR3 DNA sequence: TGTGCCAGCGAACAGGGGGAGAACACTGAAGCTTTCTTT. Amino acid sequence: CASEQGENTEAFF. The variable domain in full, with the rest retrieved from reference TRBV2 and TRBJ1-1, is EPEVTQTPSHQVTQMGQEVILRCVPISNHLYFYWYRQILGQKVEFLVSFYNNEISEKSEIFDDQFSVERPDGSNFTLKIRSTKLEDSAMYFCASEQGENTEAFFGQGTRLTVV.

This clone was recorded once. The rearrangement uses TRBV20-1 and TRBJ2-7, with TRBD2 as a possible D gene (6 bases). Between the trimmed V and J ends, which lost 6 bases and 3 bases, there was a span of 9 bases. The CDR3 length is 11 residues. Looked up from germline, CDR1 is DFQATT and CDR2 is SNEGSKA (reference sequence). The CDR3: CSAPGGYEQYF. CDR3 nucleotide sequence: TGCAGTGCCCCCGGGGGCTACGAGCAGTACTTC.